Listed here are 7 T cell receptor beta chains from one sample, sequenced in a study of post-analysis software for immune sequencing data (dated by TCRdb to 2013 to 2016). These receptors have no known antigen. Library prep was done by PCR. Data came from an Illumina HiSeq 2500. To reduce PCR and sequencing biases, unique molecular identifiers were incorporated into the TCR beta cDNA libraries. TCRdb cleaned the public reads at Q25 with fastp, built clones with MiXCR and kept in-frame beta chains. For every CDR3 protein sequence, its rows merge into one entry that carries the most common genes and DNA. The sample includes approximately 570,000 distinct CDR3 sequences, with 44% observed a single time. The ten largest clonotypes hold roughly 1.7% of the sample. On the study overall, not on this receptor specifically: Significantly higher frequencies in patients than in controls were found for several TRBV segments, including TRBV5-6, TRBV5-1 and TRBV20-1.

The sequenced material came from blood. These receptors were collected from a girl aged 10 to 17 with multiple sclerosis.

The CDR3 region is CASSPGQGRRYTF. The CDR3 region has the DNA TGTGCCAGCAGTCCGGGACAGGGTCGTCGCTACACCTTC. The J gene is TRBJ1-2, the V gene TRBV25-1; 9 bases match TRBD1. Trimming cost V 5 bases and J 9 bases; bases outside gene matches: 7. Germline V lookup: CDR1 MGHDK, CDR2 SYGVNS. The CDR3 is made up of 13 amino acids.

This clonotype was seen more than once but under ten times. J is TRBJ2-5 and V is TRBV20-1; 9 positions agree with TRBD1. Germline V gene lookup returns CDR1 DFQATT and CDR2 SNEGSKA (reference sequence). The CDR3 consists of 14 residues. Germline trimming cut 5 bases from V and 5 bases from J; bases unmatched to any gene: 9. DNA for the CDR3: TGCAGTGCTGCATACGGGACAGGGCGGGAGACCCAGTACTTC. Translated, it gives CSAAYGTGRETQYF.

The chain combines TRBV20-1 with TRBJ1-2; no clear D. The CDR3 contains 13 residues. V was shortened by 2 bases and J by 0 bases, with 7 bases between the two germline ends. Germline V CDR1 and CDR2: DFQATT, SNEGSKA (reference sequence). The CDR3 here is CSARTTANYGYTF. The DNA of the CDR3 is TGCAGTGCTAGAACAACGGCTAACTATGGCTACACCTTC.

The table lists this clonotype with a count of one. The chain recombines TRBV12-3 or TRBV12-4 with TRBJ2-5; maybe TRBD2 (6 bases). This CDR3 comprises 15 residues. Trimming took 5 bases from V and 0 from J, leaving 13 bases between them. The CDR3, as DNA: TGTGCCAGCAGTCGTGGAGGGACTTACCAAGAGACCCAGTACTTC. This gives the protein CASSRGGTYQETQYF.

Ten or more counts support this clonotype. The rearrangement joins TRBV29-1 to TRBJ2-3; D possibly corresponds to TRBD1 (6 bases). CDR1 is SQVTM and CDR2 is ANQGSEA in the germline V gene. The CDR3 runs 13 residues. V gave up 5 bases and J gave up 5 bases, with 14 bases separating them. CDR3 sequence reads: CSVNRDVEDTQYF. The CDR3 DNA sequence: TGCAGCGTTAACAGGGATGTTGAAGATACGCAGTATTTT.

The CDR3 DNA reads TGCGCCAGCAGCTTGGGTCCGGGGGCGCATGGCTACACCTTC. Encoded protein: CASSLGPGAHGYTF. The rearrangement links TRBV5-1 to TRBJ1-2; D is possibly TRBD1 (6 bases). V was clipped by 0 bases and J by 6 bases, with 12 bases between them. Germline CDR1 SGHRS, CDR2 YFSETQ. The CDR3 runs to 14 residues.

This clonotype was found a few times. This chain uses TRBV10-3 with TRBJ2-7, with TRBD1 matching over 7 bases. The CDR3 has 16 amino acids. V trimming: 0 bases; J trimming: 1 base; junction bases outside the gene matches: 6. In germline, CDR1 is ENHRY, CDR2 SYGVKD. CDR3 in amino acids: CAISESGGRGSYEQYF. CDR3 DNA: TGTGCCATCAGTGAGTCAGGGGGCAGGGGATCCTACGAGCAGTACTTC.